Listed below are T cell receptor beta chains from one sample, sequenced in a study of blood T cell repertoires in COVID-19. Libraries were prepared by immunoSEQ multiplex PCR; TCRdb keeps only in-frame clonotypes and omits some of them. The table shows about 300,000 clones, with 80% to 90% occurring only once. Sequencing input: peripheral blood. All receptors come from a man between 35 and 55 years old with acute or convalescent COVID-19. CDR3s include the opening cysteine and the closing phenylalanine or tryptophan. A D gene is named only where the DNA matches it firmly. Part of the rows lack a size; the others show once, few, many or a class for expanded clones.

j_call v_call clone_size cdr3_length d_call cdr3_nt cdr3_aa
TRBJ1-2 TRBV13 - 13 - TGTGCCAGCAGCTCTCAACTAAACTATGGCTACACCTTC CASSSQLNYGYTF
TRBJ1-1 TRBV10-3 - 15 - TGTGCCATCAGTGATCGGGGGGTGCGGAACACTGAAGCTTTCTTT CAISDRGVRNTEAFF
TRBJ1-6 TRBV11-2 - 15 TRBD1 TGTGCCAGTTCCTTAGGGGGACAGCATAATTCACCCCTCCACTTT CASSLGGQHNSPLHF
TRBJ1-2 TRBV5-1 - 14 - TGCGCCAGCAGCTTAATCGGCCAGGCCTATGGCTACACCTTC CASSLIGQAYGYTF
TRBJ2-7 TRBV30 - 14 TRBD2 TGTGCCTGGAGAGGGCGGGGGACCTCCTACGAGCAGTACTTC CAWRGRGTSYEQYF
TRBJ2-1 TRBV29-1 - 14 TRBD1 TGCAGCGTTGAAAAGGGACAGGTTTACAATGAGCAGTTCTTC CSVEKGQVYNEQFF
TRBJ2-7 TRBV27 - 16 TRBD2 TGTGCCAGCACCTTACTAGCGGGGGTCCCCTCCTACGAGCAGTACTTC CASTLLAGVPSYEQYF
TRBJ2-7 TRBV5-1 - 13 - TGCGCCAGCAGCTTGGGCAGCTCCTACGAGCAGTACTTC CASSLGSSYEQYF
TRBJ2-3 TRBV5-1 - 15 - TGCGCCAGCAGCGCCGGACTGTTAACCACAGATACGCAGTATTTT CASSAGLLTTDTQYF
TRBJ2-1 TRBV6-4 - 16 TRBD2 TGTGCCAGCAGTGACTCGTGGACTAGCAGAGCCAATGAGCAGTTCTTC CASSDSWTSRANEQFF
TRBJ2-3 TRBV19 - 14 TRBD1 TGTGCCAGTAGTCTCGGACAGGGTAGGGATACGCAGTATTTT CASSLGQGRDTQYF
TRBJ1-6 TRBV5-6 - 14 - TGTGCCAGCAGCAAGACAGGTTCTAATTCACCCCTCCACTTT CASSKTGSNSPLHF
TRBJ1-2 TRBV7-9 few 13 - TGTGCCAGCAGCTTAAACGGGGGGCAGGGCTACACCTTC CASSLNGGQGYTF
TRBJ1-1 TRBV27 once 12 - TGTGCCAGTGGACAGCTGGGGACTGAAGCTTTCTTT CASGQLGTEAFF
TRBJ2-7 TRBV7-8 once 14 - TGTGCCAGCAGCCCCCTGACGCGGAGCTACGAGCAGTACTTC CASSPLTRSYEQYF
TRBJ1-6 TRBV5-1 - 15 - TGCGCCAGCAGTTACAGGGACGATGGGAATTCACCCCTCCACTTT CASSYRDDGNSPLHF
TRBJ2-3 TRBV19 - 12 - TGTGCCAGTAGTATCTCGGGGGATACGCAGTATTTT CASSISGDTQYF
TRBJ1-1 TRBV9 few 16 - TGTGCCAGCAGCGTAGTGGGGCAGCTCCGTAACACTGAAGCTTTCTTT CASSVVGQLRNTEAFF
TRBJ1-1 TRBV9 - 14 - TGTGCCAGCAGCGTAGCACAGTTGAACACTGAAGCTTTCTTT CASSVAQLNTEAFF
TRBJ1-2 TRBV28 few 13 TRBD1 TGTGCCAGCTCTGACAGGGGTTATTATGGCTACACCTTC CASSDRGYYGYTF
TRBJ1-6 TRBV10-3 - 14 TRBD1 TGTGCCATCAGTGAGGGACAGGGAAATTCACCCCTCCACTTT CAISEGQGNSPLHF
TRBJ2-7 TRBV6-1 once 14 TRBD2 TGTGCCAGCAGTGACGTGGGGGGGTCCTACGAGCAGTACTTC CASSDVGGSYEQYF
TRBJ1-2 TRBV7-2 - 13 - TGTGCCAGCAGCTTAGCGCTCACACCTTCCTACACCTTC CASSLALTPSYTF
TRBJ2-7 TRBV7-6 - 14 - TGTGCCAGCAGCTTATTTGGGGGCCAGGACGAGCAGTACTTC CASSLFGGQDEQYF
TRBJ1-3 TRBV12-3/TRBV12-4 - 12 - TGTGCCAGCAGTTTAAGTTCTCTCGGCATATATTTT CASSLSSLGIYF
TRBJ2-7 TRBV15 once 14 TRBD1 TGTGCCACCAGCAGAGAGACAGGGAGAACCGAGCAGTACTTC CATSRETGRTEQYF
TRBJ1-5 TRBV29-1 - 12 - TGCAGCGTTCGACAGCCCAATCAGCCCCAGCATTTT CSVRQPNQPQHF
TRBJ1-6 TRBV7-9 once 17 TRBD1 TGTGCCAGCAGACCCGACAGGGCCAGCTCCTATAATTCACCCCTCCACTTT CASRPDRASSYNSPLHF
TRBJ2-7 TRBV5-1 - 14 TRBD1 TGCGCCAGCAGCGAGACAGGGGGCCTGTACGAGCAGTACTTC CASSETGGLYEQYF
TRBJ2-7 TRBV11-2 - 16 - TGTGCCAGCACCCCAAGCCGACAGAGAGTTAAGGAGGAGCAGTACTTC CASTPSRQRVKEEQYF
TRBJ1-2 TRBV19 - 13 - TGTGCCAGTAGTAACTCCCGGGGCTATGGCTACACCTTC CASSNSRGYGYTF
TRBJ1-1 TRBV19 - 14 - TGTGCCAGTAGTATTGAGGGCAAGAACACTGAAGCTTTCTTT CASSIEGKNTEAFF
TRBJ2-6 TRBV5-8 many 13 - TGTGCCGGAGGATGGTCTGGGGCCAACGTCCTGACTTTC CAGGWSGANVLTF
TRBJ1-6 TRBV6-5 - 14 TRBD1 TGTGCCAGCAGCGTGACAGGGGGCGATTCACCCCTCCACTTT CASSVTGGDSPLHF
TRBJ1-5 TRBV4-1 - 17 TRBD1 TGCGCCAGCAGCCAAGTTATTCGGGACAGCGGCAATCAGCCCCAGCATTTT CASSQVIRDSGNQPQHF
TRBJ2-1 TRBV7-9 - 12 - TGTGCCAGCAGCCACTCGGCGGCTGAGCAGTTCTTC CASSHSAAEQFF
TRBJ2-3 TRBV3-1/TRBV3-2 - 16 TRBD2 TGTGCCAGCAGCCTTCTTGCGGGGGGGAAAACAGATACGCAGTATTTT CASSLLAGGKTDTQYF
TRBJ1-1 TRBV5-1 - 13 - TGCGCCAGCAGCCTTACAGCGAACACTGAAGCTTTCTTT CASSLTANTEAFF
TRBJ2-3 TRBV24-1 - 15 TRBD2 TGTGCCACCAGTGACGGGGGGGCGATTCGAGATACGCAGTATTTT CATSDGGAIRDTQYF
TRBJ1-4 TRBV12-3/TRBV12-4 - 13 - TGTGCCAGCAGTTGGGCGATAGAAGAAAAACTGTTTTTT CASSWAIEEKLFF
TRBJ1-2 TRBV5-1 - 15 - TGCGCCAGCAGCACTACCCCCGGGTCTAACTATGGCTACACCTTC CASSTTPGSNYGYTF
TRBJ1-2 TRBV12-5 - 13 - TGTGCTAGTGGTTTGGCGGCAGGCTATGGCTACACCTTC CASGLAAGYGYTF
TRBJ1-2 TRBV6-6 once 13 - TGTGCCAGCAGTTACTCGTGGGGGGACGGCTACACCTTC CASSYSWGDGYTF
TRBJ2-1 TRBV19 - 14 - TGTGCCAGTAGTACCCTACAGGTTTGGAATGAGCAGTTCTTC CASSTLQVWNEQFF
TRBJ2-3 TRBV5-1 - 15 - TGCGCCAGCAGCTTAGGGACACCACCCACAGATACGCAGTATTTT CASSLGTPPTDTQYF
TRBJ1-6 TRBV30 - 14 - TGTGCCTGGAGTGTAAAACAGTATAATTCACCCCTCCACTTT CAWSVKQYNSPLHF
TRBJ1-5 TRBV27 - 15 TRBD1 TGTGCCAGCAGTCGGGGACAGGGTAGCAATCAGCCCCAGCATTTT CASSRGQGSNQPQHF
TRBJ2-3 TRBV5-1 - 16 TRBD2 TGCGCCAGCAGTTTTCTAGCGGGGGACCCTACGGGTACGCAGTATTTT CASSFLAGDPTGTQYF